Following are 9 T cell receptor beta chains from one sample sequenced in a study of cytomegalovirus exposure and HLA in healthy donors. A multiplex PCR was run with 60 Vbeta primers and 13 Jbeta primers. Using immunoSEQ multiplex PCR, the repertoire was profiled, and TCRdb retains in-frame clones only, with some absent. The sample yields about 84,000 clones, roughly 61% seen once. Material for sequencing was PBMCs. The source of these receptors is a woman aged 40 to 50 in good health and CMV-seropositive.

The chain combines TRBV11-3 with TRBJ2-7; 9 bases fit TRBD1. Germline assignment: CDR1 SGHNT and CDR2 YENEEA. This CDR3 has 15 residues. The V and J ends lost 7 bases and 3 bases, in that order; junction bases with no gene match: 10. This CDR3 is CASTRGWDRDYEQYF. The CDR3 DNA is TGTGCCAGCACCCGGGGTTGGGACAGGGACTACGAGCAGTACTTC. Based on the CDR3 plus reference TRBV11-3 and TRBJ2-7, the full variable domain is EAGVVQSPRYKIIEKKQPVAFWCNPISGHNTLYWYLQNLGQGPELLIRYENEEAVDDSQLPKDRFSAERLKGVDSTLKIQPAELGDSAVYLCASTRGWDRDYEQYFGPGTRLTVT.

This clone appeared a few times. This chain joins TRBV28 and TRBJ2-7; 11 bases match TRBD2. This CDR3 region has 16 residues. Trimming at V came to 3 bases and at J to 3 bases, leaving 7 bases not matched to a gene. Germline lookup yields CDR1 MDHEN and CDR2 SYDVKM. Written as DNA, the CDR3 is TGTGCCAGCAGTTTGGCGACTAGCGGGATAATCTACGAGCAGTACTTC. Protein product: CASSLATSGIIYEQYF. Filled out from reference TRBV28 and TRBJ2-7, the complete variable domain reads DVKVTQSSRYLVKRTGEKVFLECVQDMDHENMFWYRQDPGLGLRLIYFSYDVKMKEKGDIPEGYSVSREKKERFSLILESASTNQTSMYLCASSLATSGIIYEQYFGPGTRLTVT.

This rearrangement joins TRBV11-2 to TRBJ2-1, with 11 positions matching TRBD2. Trimming removed 4 bases from V and 7 bases from J; junction bases left unmatched: 3. The V gene's germline CDR1 is SGHAT and CDR2 FQNNGV. The CDR3 runs to 14 residues. This CDR3 is CASSWGLAENEQFF. The CDR3 DNA is TGTGCCAGCAGCTGGGGACTAGCGGAGAATGAGCAGTTCTTC. Filled out from reference TRBV11-2 and TRBJ2-1, the complete variable domain reads EAGVAQSPRYKIIEKRQSVAFWCNPISGHATLYWYQQILGQGPKLLIQFQNNGVVDDSQLPKDRFSAERLKGVDSTLKIQPAKLEDSAVYLCASSWGLAENEQFFGPGTRLTVL.

The gene calls are TRBV2 and TRBJ1-5; D perhaps matches TRBD1 (5 bases). The CDR3 length is 13 residues. Trimming pared 7 bases from V and 4 bases from J, leaving 11 bases between. Germline V lookup: CDR1 SNHLY, CDR2 FYNNEI. This CDR3 is CASTGEINQPQHF. In DNA form, the CDR3 reads TGTGCCAGCACGGGGGAGATTAATCAGCCCCAGCATTTT.

This sequence joins TRBV7-9 and TRBJ2-3; possibly TRBD2 for D (5 bases). The germline gives CDR1 SEHNR, CDR2 FQNEAQ (reference sequence). Trimming left V 2 bases short and J 3 bases short, with 12 bases between. The CDR3 is 15 residues long. The CDR3 here is CASSLIAFRTDTQYF. CDR3 in DNA: TGTGCCAGCAGCTTAATAGCGTTTCGTACAGATACGCAGTATTTT.

This chain uses TRBV27 with TRBJ2-3; the D gene is possibly TRBD2 (6 bases). Trimming cost V 5 bases and J 2 bases, with 11 bases left between them. The CDR3 length is 14 residues. Germline V gene sequence: CDR1 MNHEY, CDR2 SMNVEV (reference sequence). This CDR3 is CASSARDSTDTQYF. The DNA of the CDR3 is TGTGCCAGCAGTGCCCGGGACTCCACAGATACGCAGTATTTT.

The chain links TRBV2 to TRBJ2-5, with TRBD1 matching over 9 bases. The CDR3 covers 17 residues. Germline V gives CDR1 SNHLY, CDR2 FYNNEI. The V and J ends lost 0 bases and 7 bases, in that order; junction bases with no gene match: 12. The CDR3 nucleotides read TGTGCCAGCAGTGAAGCGGGGACAGGGATGGGAATTGGGACCCAGTACTTC. Its protein is CASSEAGTGMGIGTQYF. Drawing the rest from reference TRBV2 and TRBJ2-5, the complete variable domain is EPEVTQTPSHQVTQMGQEVILRCVPISNHLYFYWYRQILGQKVEFLVSFYNNEISEKSEIFDDQFSVERPDGSNFTLKIRSTKLEDSAMYFCASSEAGTGMGIGTQYFGPGTRLLVL.

As for this clone: This same CDR3 is encoded by further DNA sequences in the sample. Written as DNA, the CDR3 is TGTGCCAGCAGCTCTTCTAGCGGGAGGGTGGGAGAGCAGTACTTC. This gives the protein CASSSSSGRVGEQYF. The V and J genes are TRBV28 and TRBJ2-7, with TRBD2 matching over 12 bases. The V and J ends lost 6 bases and 7 bases, in that order; junction bases with no gene match: 10. The CDR3 spans 15 residues. Germline loops: CDR1 MDHEN, CDR2 SYDVKM.

The chain is built from TRBV28 and TRBJ2-3, with D perhaps TRBD1 (6 bases). This CDR3 is 16 amino acids long. Germline CDR1 reads MDHEN; CDR2 reads SYDVKM. Trimming removed 5 bases from V and 3 bases from J, with 18 bases in between. In DNA, the CDR3 is TGTGCCAGCAGTAACTCACAGGGTGGCGGGACAGATACGCAGTATTTT. Its protein is CASSNSQGGGTDTQYF. The full variable domain, rest sourced from reference TRBV28 and TRBJ2-3, is DVKVTQSSRYLVKRTGEKVFLECVQDMDHENMFWYRQDPGLGLRLIYFSYDVKMKEKGDIPEGYSVSREKKERFSLILESASTNQTSMYLCASSNSQGGGTDTQYFGPGTRLTVL.